This entry concerns a single T cell receptor (beta chain). This specimen comes from a study of OX40 agonist ivuxolimab in advanced cancers. At the level of the study: Enrollees could have had prior anti-PD-1, anti-PD-L1 or anti-CTLA-4 therapy, which about 42% had received.

TCRdb's copy holds only in-frame clones and misses some; the assay was immunoSEQ multiplex PCR. The sample has roughly 140,000 clones, 85% to 95% seen once; the top ten hold about 0.33%. There are 16 residues in the CDR3. Germline values: CDR1 MDHEN, CDR2 SYDVKM. Losses at the gene ends were 8 bases for V and 4 bases for J; bases not matched to a gene: 13. The sample was CD4+ or CD8+ T cells sorted from blood, taken in a trial of the OX40 agonist ivuxolimab. The chain uses TRBV28 and TRBJ1-3; 8 bases match TRBD1. This TCR derives from an adult with an advanced solid tumor such as melanoma, head and neck, liver or kidney cancer. Written as DNA, the CDR3 is TGTGCCAGCCGTGATTCAGGGGGCCGAGGGGGAAACACCATATATTTT. Translating gives CASRDSGGRGGNTIYF.